This T cell receptor (beta chain) was captured by sequencing in a study of T cell responses to AZD1222 COVID-19 vaccine. As to this clone: The antigen remains undetermined.

V lost 4 bases to trimming and J lost 0 bases, with 7 bases between them. The CDR3 extends over 13 amino acids. Germline lookup yields CDR1 SQVTM and CDR2 ANQGSEA. Here immunoSEQ multiplex PCR was the method, and the copy in TCRdb shows in-frame clones only, minus some. The sample contains about 56,000 clones, 65% to 90% of which appear only once. Study findings and constraints: Researchers report vaccine-associated CD4 TCRs spanning spike, with dominance at 160-218 and 743-854. Donors skewed white British and female; clonal diversity was possibly underestimated. A reported finding is that nearly half of spike-specific TCRs target unmutated variant regions.

This clonotype was obtained from an adult who received the AZD1222 COVID-19 vaccine. The rearrangement links TRBV29-1 to TRBJ2-1; TRBD1 or TRBD2 may be the D gene (5 bases each). Sequencing was performed on peripheral blood, taken 28 days after the second AZD1222 dose. The CDR3 nucleotides read TGCAGCGTTGCAGGGAGCTCCTACAATGAGCAGTTCTTC. The encoded protein is CSVAGSSYNEQFF.